This TCR beta chain was identified in a study of beta chain features in type 1 diabetes. This CDR3 has 15 amino acids. Per the germline V gene, CDR1 is SGHRS and CDR2 is YFSETQ. V lost 0 bases to trimming and J lost 6 bases; unmatched junction nucleotides: 8. Expressed TCRB transcripts were sequenced after all isolated RNA was converted to cDNA. Here immunoSEQ multiplex PCR was the method, and the copy in TCRdb shows in-frame clones only, minus some. The repertoire has 900,000 or so clones, 15% to 20% of them found once; the top ten carry 0.02% to 0.025%. This clone came up a few times. The rearrangement links TRBV5-1 to TRBJ2-7, with TRBD1 matching over 8 bases. The sequence was obtained from a woman aged 18-30 years in good health. Sequencing was carried out using naive CD4+ T cells from blood. In nucleotides, the CDR3 is TGCGCCAGCAGCTTGGCTCCGGACAGGGTCGTCGAGCAGTACTTC. It specifies CASSLAPDRVVEQYF.